What follows describes a single TCR beta chain. Repertoires were generated with immunoSEQ multiplex PCR, while TCRdb's copy carries only in-frame clones and drops some. This sample has tens of thousands of clones, with roughly 90% found just once. These data originate in a study of T cell changes during pregnancy in multiple sclerosis. Looked up from germline, CDR1 is LNHDA and CDR2 is SQIVND (reference sequence). The CDR3 consists of 17 residues. V lost 1 base and J 1 base, leaving 15 bases between the germline ends. The chain couples TRBV19 to TRBJ2-3; D is uncertain. Source: CD8+ T cells from peripheral blood mononuclear cells, taken before pregnancy. The origin of this receptor is a female donor with multiple sclerosis, enrolled in a pregnancy study. CDR3 amino acids: CASSIVLYSLRTDTQYF. In DNA form, the CDR3 reads TGTGCCAGTAGTATAGTATTGTACAGCCTCCGCACAGATACGCAGTATTTT.